A single sample gave rise to the 16 T cell receptor beta chains below, sequenced in a study of CD8+ T cells in alopecia areata. As the sequencing template, cDNA was produced by extracting RNA and reverse transcribing it. Assay used: immunoSEQ multiplex PCR; TCRdb lists only in-frame clones, some missing. The table lists around 140,000 clones, more than 75% of them singletons. The material sequenced was CD8+ T cells sorted from blood, taken at week 0. The source of these receptors is a human donor with alopecia areata.

For the CDR3, the DNA is TGTGCCAGCTCACCACGGGGATCGGAAGGGTCCTACGAGCAGTACTTC. Amino acids: CASSPRGSEGSYEQYF. The chain joins TRBV18 to TRBJ2-7; no clear D gene. V gave up 1 base and J gave up 1 base, with 14 bases separating them. Germline CDR1 KGHSH, CDR2 LQKENI. This CDR3 spans 16 amino acids.

The V call is TRBV7-8, the J call TRBJ1-4; unclear D gene. The CDR3 extends over 14 amino acids. Germline V lookup: CDR1 SGHVS, CDR2 FQNEAQ. The V end lost 4 bases, the J end lost 8 bases, and 14 bases lay between the germline ends. The DNA for the CDR3 is TGTGCCAGCAGCTCGGACGGTTTAGGCGAAAAACTGTTTTTT. Translated, it gives CASSSDGLGEKLFF.

This chain connects TRBV5-1 to TRBJ2-5; perhaps TRBD2 as D (6 bases). CDR3 length: 12 amino acids. Trimming shortened V by 7 bases and J by 4 bases, and 11 bases separated the two germline ends. CDR1 is SGHRS, CDR2 YFSETQ, per germline. The CDR3 loop reads CASRGDRETQYF. The CDR3 DNA reads as TGCGCCAGCCGCGGGGACCGAGAGACCCAGTACTTC.

This clone came up once. The chain links TRBV28 to TRBJ2-7, with 8 bases matching TRBD2. The CDR3 sequence is 15 residues long. CDR1 and CDR2 (germline): MDHEN, SYDVKM. V lost 4 bases to trimming and J lost 4 bases; unmatched junction nucleotides: 9. The CDR3 protein is CASSSPGTSGYEQYF. The CDR3, as DNA: TGTGCCAGCAGTTCCCCCGGGACTAGTGGATACGAGCAGTACTTC.

The chain has TRBV29-1 and TRBJ1-2; D gene ambiguous. The germline V and J ends were trimmed by 1 base and 8 bases, with 14 bases remaining between them. Looked up from germline, CDR1 is SQVTM and CDR2 is ANQGSEA. The CDR3 length is 13 residues. CDR3 in amino acids: CSVEVWETSGYTF. In nucleotides, the CDR3 is TGCAGCGTTGAAGTCTGGGAAACGTCCGGCTACACCTTC. Based on the CDR3 plus reference TRBV29-1 and TRBJ1-2, the full variable domain is SAVISQKPSRDICQRGTSLTIQCQVDSQVTMMFWYRQQPGQSLTLIATANQGSEATYESGFVIDKFPISRPNLTFSTLTVSNMSPEDSSIYLCSVEVWETSGYTFGSGTRLTVV.

The CDR3 protein is CATGSSYNEQFF. As DNA, the CDR3 is TGTGCCACCGGGAGCTCCTACAATGAGCAGTTCTTC. The chain links TRBV19 to TRBJ2-1; TRBD2 is a possible D gene (6 bases). The germline CDR1 and CDR2 sequences are LNHDA and SQIVND (reference sequence). The germline V and J ends were trimmed by 10 bases and 0 bases, with 7 bases remaining between them. This CDR3 region has 12 residues.

The chain employs TRBV7-9 and TRBJ2-7, with D uncertain. The CDR3 contains 11 residues. Looked up from germline, CDR1 is SEHNR and CDR2 is FQNEAQ (reference sequence). The V end was cut by 1 base, the J end by 7 bases, with 5 bases between. The CDR3 nucleotides are TGTGCCAGCAGCTTAGGGGCGGAGCAGTACTTC. Translating it yields CASSLGAEQYF.

The gene calls are TRBV7-6 and TRBJ1-1; D is possibly TRBD1 (5 bases). Trimming stripped 4 bases from V and 7 bases from J, with 13 bases between. There are 13 residues in the CDR3. The germline gives CDR1 SGHVS, CDR2 FNYEAQ. CDR3 protein: CASSSDGGGEAFF. The CDR3 nucleotides are TGTGCCAGCAGCTCAGATGGGGGAGGTGAAGCTTTCTTT.

This chain uses TRBV27 with TRBJ2-1; 7 bases match TRBD1. The CDR3 has 15 amino acids. Germline assignment: CDR1 MNHEY and CDR2 SMNVEV (reference sequence). The trim removed 2 bases at V and 1 base at J, leaving 2 bases unmatched. For the CDR3, the DNA is TGTGCCAGCAGTTTAGACAGGGTATCCTACAATGAGCAGTTCTTC. It specifies CASSLDRVSYNEQFF.

The DNA for the CDR3 is TGTGCCAGCAGGGGACAGAACAACCCGTACGAGCAGTACTTC. Translating gives CASRGQNNPYEQYF. The chain links TRBV27 to TRBJ2-7; TRBD1 agrees at 7 bases. V lost 6 bases to trimming and J lost 4 bases; unmatched junction nucleotides: 9. Germline V lookup: CDR1 MNHEY, CDR2 SMNVEV (reference sequence). This CDR3 region has 14 residues.

The chain employs TRBV5-1 and TRBJ2-7, with 8 bases fitting TRBD1. Germline V CDR1 and CDR2: SGHRS, YFSETQ. The junction had 7 bases not matched to a gene; V was cut back by 2 bases and J by 6 bases. The length of the CDR3 is 14 residues. The CDR3 coding sequence is TGCGCCAGCAGCTTAGGCACAGGGGGTGTCGAGCAGTACTTC. Amino acid sequence: CASSLGTGGVEQYF.

The chain has TRBV6-5 and TRBJ2-7, with unresolved D. The CDR3 runs to 12 residues. Trimming took 6 bases from V and 4 from J, leaving 10 bases between them. CDR1 is MNHEY, CDR2 SVGAGI, per germline. CDR3 protein: CASSPSKYEQYF. In DNA form, the CDR3 reads TGTGCCAGCAGCCCCTCTAAATACGAGCAGTACTTC.

The gene calls are TRBV6-5 and TRBJ2-7; 8 nucleotides match TRBD1. With V trimmed by 6 bases and J by 5 bases, 9 bases remained unmatched. Per the germline V gene, CDR1 is MNHEY and CDR2 is SVGAGI. CDR3 length equals 14 residues. The CDR3 reads CASSPRDRFDEQYF. As DNA, the CDR3 is TGTGCCAGCAGCCCACGGGACAGGTTCGACGAGCAGTACTTC.

The V call is TRBV27, the J call TRBJ2-7; TRBD2 matches at 12 bases. Germline V CDR1 and CDR2: MNHEY, SMNVEV (reference sequence). This CDR3 has 16 amino acids. Unmatched junction bases numbered 13, after V lost 6 bases and J lost 7 bases. The CDR3 spells CASRLSLAGGPQEQYF. CDR3 DNA sequence: TGTGCCAGCAGACTGTCCCTAGCGGGAGGGCCTCAAGAGCAGTACTTC.

This sequence joins TRBV29-1 and TRBJ2-7, with 8 bases fitting TRBD2. Losses at the gene ends were 0 bases for V and 2 bases for J; bases not matched to a gene: 6. This CDR3 region has 15 residues. Germline lookup yields CDR1 SQVTM and CDR2 ANQGSEA. CDR3 sequence reads: CSVEEDKGLAYEQYF. In nucleotides, the CDR3 is TGCAGCGTTGAAGAGGATAAGGGACTAGCCTACGAGCAGTACTTC.

This rearrangement joins TRBV19 to TRBJ2-1; D is unclear. CDR3 length equals 15 residues. V lost 4 bases and J 7 bases, leaving 17 bases between the germline ends. The germline gives CDR1 LNHDA, CDR2 SQIVND (reference sequence). Here the CDR3 reads CASSTPWTDENEQFF. The CDR3, as DNA: TGTGCCAGTAGTACTCCGTGGACCGACGAAAATGAGCAGTTCTTC.